Listed here are 24 T cell receptor beta chains from one sample, sequenced in a study of graft-versus-host responses after intestinal transplantation. The table came from immunoSEQ multiplex PCR; TCRdb's copy has only in-frame clones and leaves some out. The sample records over 80,000 clones, roughly 89% being singletons. These receptors lack a known antigen. Sequencing used unstimulated CD4+ T cells sorted from spleen or lymph node cells, obtained before transplant. The source of these receptors is a human donor who was the organ donor for an intestinal transplant.

The rearrangement joins TRBV27 to TRBJ2-1; the match to TRBD2 covers 9 bases. There are 15 residues in the CDR3. The V gene end was trimmed by 6 bases and the J gene end by 8 bases; junction bases not matched to a gene: 11. Germline-derived CDR1 and CDR2 are MNHEY and SMNVEV (reference sequence). CDR3 region: CASRVSGGLDDEQFF. Here the CDR3 DNA reads TGTGCCAGCAGAGTTAGCGGGGGACTCGACGATGAGCAGTTCTTC.

The chain recombines TRBV14 with TRBJ2-5, with D tentatively TRBD1 (6 bases). With the DNA end fitting TRBJ2-7 better, the J assignment may be wrong. This CDR3 has 14 amino acids. Germline V gives CDR1 SGHDN, CDR2 FVKESK. CDR3 region: CASSRDRYSYEQYF. The CDR3 nucleotides read TGTGCCAGCAGCCGCGACAGGTATTCCTACGAGCAGTACTTC.

V usage is TRBV28 and J usage is TRBJ2-3; TRBD2 aligns across 8 bases. Looked up from germline, CDR1 is MDHEN and CDR2 is SYDVKM. V shed 6 bases, J shed 5 bases, and the junction held 7 bases outside the gene matches. There are 14 residues in the CDR3. The CDR3 here is CASRAGGVVDTQYF. Here the CDR3 DNA reads TGTGCCAGCAGGGCCGGGGGGGTTGTAGATACGCAGTATTTT.

The V gene is TRBV28, the J gene TRBJ1-3; 7 nucleotides line up with TRBD1. Losses at the gene ends were 3 bases for V and 0 bases for J; bases not matched to a gene: 8. This CDR3 is built from 17 residues. Germline assignment: CDR1 MDHEN and CDR2 SYDVKM. The DNA of the CDR3 is TGTGCCAGCAGTTTGCACGGGACAGTGTTCTCTGGAAACACCATATATTTT. This gives the protein CASSLHGTVFSGNTIYF.

The chain carries TRBV6-5 and TRBJ1-6; 11 bases match TRBD1. The J segment lost 13 bases and the V segment lost 4 bases, leaving 12 bases of the junction unmatched. Looked up from germline, CDR1 is MNHEY and CDR2 is SVGAGI. The CDR3 is 16 residues long. In DNA form, the CDR3 reads TGTGCCAGCAGTTTCCGTCCGGACAGGGGGCGCGTGCCCCTCCACTTT. Its protein is CASSFRPDRGRVPLHF.

In this sample, this clone turned up once. The V call is TRBV6-1, the J call TRBJ1-2; 7 bases align to TRBD1. The CDR3 consists of 13 residues. After removal of 9 bases from V and 0 bases from J, the junction contained 4 bases not matched to a gene. Germline CDR1 reads MNHNS; CDR2 reads SASEGT. In DNA form, the CDR3 reads TGTGCCAGTGTAGGGACAGCTAACTATGGCTACACCTTC. Amino acids: CASVGTANYGYTF.

This rearrangement joins TRBV18 to TRBJ2-7; tentative D call: TRBD2 (6 bases). The V end was cut by 2 bases, the J end by 7 bases, with 18 bases between. Per germline, CDR1 KGHSH and CDR2 LQKENI. This CDR3 comprises 15 residues. The CDR3 sequence is CASSPSGGSREEQYF. Written as DNA, the CDR3 is TGTGCCAGCTCACCATCCGGGGGATCTCGGGAGGAGCAGTACTTC.

The chain combines TRBV4-2 with TRBJ2-3; 13 bases map to TRBD2. The CDR3 has 18 amino acids. V was pared by 5 bases and J by 1 base, with 9 bases of the junction left unmatched. The germline V gene has CDR1 LGHNA and CDR2 YNFKEQ. CDR3 bases: TGTGCCAGCAGCTTCCGACTAGCGGGGGGCCCGGGCACAGATACGCAGTATTTT. Its translation is CASSFRLAGGPGTDTQYF.

V usage is TRBV7-2 and J usage is TRBJ2-4; possibly TRBD2 for D (5 bases). Between the trimmed V and J ends, which lost 5 bases and 1 base, there was a span of 15 bases. Germline V gives CDR1 SGHTA, CDR2 FQGNSA. The CDR3 is 16 amino acids. CDR3 nucleotide sequence: TGTGCCAGCAGCCCGACAATAACGGGGGCCAAAAACATTCAGTACTTC. As protein: CASSPTITGAKNIQYF.

This chain joins TRBV12-5 and TRBJ2-1; a weak D match, TRBD2 (6 bases). The CDR3 has 14 amino acids. Germline-derived CDR1 and CDR2 are LGHNT and FRNRAP. Trimming took off 3 bases at V and 4 bases at J, with 10 bases between the two ends. The CDR3 is CASGLGRDYNEQFF. The CDR3, as DNA: TGTGCTAGTGGTTTAGGGCGGGATTACAATGAGCAGTTCTTC.

V usage is TRBV5-1 and J usage is TRBJ1-4; 10 bases line up with TRBD1. The CDR3 totals 15 residues. The V gene's germline CDR1 is SGHRS and CDR2 YFSETQ. V dropped 3 bases and J dropped 4; count of bases not matched to a gene: 3. CDR3 DNA sequence: TGCGCCAGCAGCTGGACAGGGGGTTTTAATGAAAAACTGTTTTTT. Amino acids: CASSWTGGFNEKLFF.

The rearrangement links TRBV7-9 to TRBJ1-1; D is uncertain. V lost 3 bases, J lost 4 bases, and 9 bases lay in between. Looked up from germline, CDR1 is SEHNR and CDR2 is FQNEAQ (reference sequence). The CDR3 extends over 13 amino acids. CDR3 protein: CASSLSRGTEAFF. DNA for the CDR3: TGTGCCAGCAGCTTGTCACGGGGCACTGAAGCTTTCTTT.

V is TRBV19 and J is TRBJ1-1, with 8 bases that match TRBD1. This CDR3 spans 15 amino acids. Germline CDR1 LNHDA, CDR2 SQIVND (reference sequence). V gave up 1 base and J gave up 6 bases; unmatched junction bases: 7. CDR3 nucleotides: TGTGCCAGTAGTATAGCGGGGACAGGTCGGTCTGAAGCTTTCTTT. This encodes CASSIAGTGRSEAFF.

In its sample, this clone was seen once. The rearrangement joins TRBV27 to TRBJ2-5; tentative D call: TRBD1 (6 bases). From germline, CDR1 is MNHEY and CDR2 SMNVEV (reference sequence). The CDR3 spans 14 residues. The ends were cut back, 6 bases at V and 2 bases at J, with 13 bases in the middle. The CDR3 is CASRGGRRQETQYF. In nucleotides, the CDR3 is TGTGCCAGCAGAGGGGGACGGCGGCAAGAGACCCAGTACTTC.

V is TRBV6-1 and J is TRBJ1-1, with 7 bases fitting TRBD1. This CDR3 has 15 amino acids. In germline, CDR1 is MNHNS, CDR2 SASEGT. The V and J ends lost 6 bases and 0 bases, in that order; junction bases with no gene match: 7. The CDR3 here is CASRRQGRMNTEAFF. CDR3 DNA sequence: TGTGCCAGCAGAAGACAGGGTCGGATGAACACTGAAGCTTTCTTT.

V is TRBV4-1 and J is TRBJ1-2, with 9 bases identical to TRBD1. Germline V gene lookup returns CDR1 MGHRA and CDR2 YSYEKL. This CDR3 is 15 amino acids long. V shed 0 bases and J 3 bases; nucleotides not matched to a gene: 2. The CDR3 DNA is TGCGCCAGCAGCCAAGAACGGACAGGGGACTATGGCTACACCTTC. Translation gives CASSQERTGDYGYTF.

J is TRBJ1-6 and V is TRBV9; TRBD1 aligns across 7 bases. Germline V lookup: CDR1 SGDLS, CDR2 YYNGEE. The CDR3 has 16 amino acids. With V trimmed by 4 bases and J by 5 bases, 9 bases remained unmatched. CDR3 DNA: TGTGCCAGCAGCCCAACCGGGACAGCTCATAATTCACCCCTCCACTTT. Its translation: CASSPTGTAHNSPLHF.

V is TRBV5-6 and J is TRBJ1-3; TRBD1 might be the D (5 bases). This CDR3 spans 16 amino acids. Trimming removed 2 bases from V and 2 bases from J, with 14 bases in between. CDR1 is SGHDT, CDR2 YYEEEE, per germline. CDR3 DNA sequence: TGTGCCAGCAGCTTTTTGGGTCGGGGGGCTGGAAACACCATATATTTT. It yields the protein CASSFLGRGAGNTIYF.

The chain combines TRBV28 with TRBJ2-3; 7 bases line up with TRBD2. Per germline, CDR1 MDHEN and CDR2 SYDVKM. J gave up 11 bases and V 4 bases, and 21 bases lay outside the gene matches. The CDR3 has 17 amino acids. CDR3 residues: CASSSRVGGSPGVGQYF. In DNA, the CDR3 is TGTGCCAGCAGTTCACGGGTGGGAGGGAGCCCCGGGGTGGGGCAGTATTTT.

The V and J genes are TRBV6-5 and TRBJ1-2; D may be TRBD1 (6 bases). In germline, CDR1 is MNHEY, CDR2 SVGAGI. CDR3 size: 12 residues. The V and J ends lost 8 bases and 6 bases respectively, with 13 bases between them. Here the CDR3 DNA reads TGTGCCAGCCGGCCTGGGGGCCATGGCTACACCTTC. It translates to CASRPGGHGYTF.

This clone was counted a few times. This sequence joins TRBV6-4 and TRBJ1-2; possibly TRBD1 for D (6 bases). CDR3 length equals 15 residues. Deletions cut 3 bases from V and 8 bases from J, with 19 bases between. Germline assignment: CDR1 MRHNA and CDR2 SNTAGT. This chain's CDR3 is CASSEGKGGTSGYTF. DNA for the CDR3: TGTGCCAGCAGTGAAGGGAAGGGGGGGACGTCCGGCTACACCTTC.

The V call is TRBV9, the J call TRBJ2-3; possibly TRBD2 for D (6 bases). The germline gives CDR1 SGDLS, CDR2 YYNGEE. The germline V and J ends were trimmed by 0 bases and 4 bases, with 15 bases remaining between them. The length of the CDR3 is 16 residues. CDR3 protein: CASSVDGGAMADTQYF. CDR3 nucleotide sequence: TGTGCCAGCAGCGTAGATGGCGGGGCGATGGCAGATACGCAGTATTTT.

V and J are TRBV27 and TRBJ1-5, with D perhaps matching TRBD1 (5 bases). The germline V gene has CDR1 MNHEY and CDR2 SMNVEV (reference sequence). Trimming took 10 bases from V and 0 from J, leaving 13 bases between them. This CDR3 comprises 14 residues. CDR3 region: CATAGRNSNQPQHF. In DNA form, the CDR3 reads TGTGCCACCGCGGGACGCAATAGCAATCAGCCCCAGCATTTT.

The chain joins TRBV27 to TRBJ2-3; possibly TRBD2 for D (5 bases). Germline CDR1 MNHEY, CDR2 SMNVEV (reference sequence). Trimming pared 4 bases from V and 0 bases from J, leaving 11 bases between. The CDR3 totals 15 residues. In DNA, the CDR3 is TGTGCCAGCAGTTCAGGACTGGTAAGCACAGATACGCAGTATTTT. Its protein is CASSSGLVSTDTQYF.